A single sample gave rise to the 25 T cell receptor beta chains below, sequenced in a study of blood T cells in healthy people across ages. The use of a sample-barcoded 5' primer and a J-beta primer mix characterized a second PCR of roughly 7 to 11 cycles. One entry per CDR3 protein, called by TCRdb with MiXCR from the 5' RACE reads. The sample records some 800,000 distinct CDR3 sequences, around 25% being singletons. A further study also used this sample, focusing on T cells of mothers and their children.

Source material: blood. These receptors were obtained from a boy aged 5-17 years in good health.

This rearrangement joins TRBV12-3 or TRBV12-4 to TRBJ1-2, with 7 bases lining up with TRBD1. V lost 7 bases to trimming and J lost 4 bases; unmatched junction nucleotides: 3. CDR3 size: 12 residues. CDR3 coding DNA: TGTGCCAGCAACAGGGGTCCCTATGGCTACACCTTC. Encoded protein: CASNRGPYGYTF.

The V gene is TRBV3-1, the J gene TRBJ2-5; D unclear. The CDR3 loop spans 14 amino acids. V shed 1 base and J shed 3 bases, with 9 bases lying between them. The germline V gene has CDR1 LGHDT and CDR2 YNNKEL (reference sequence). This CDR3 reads CASSQVRAEETQYF. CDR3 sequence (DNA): TGTGCCAGCAGCCAAGTCCGGGCCGAAGAGACCCAGTACTTC.

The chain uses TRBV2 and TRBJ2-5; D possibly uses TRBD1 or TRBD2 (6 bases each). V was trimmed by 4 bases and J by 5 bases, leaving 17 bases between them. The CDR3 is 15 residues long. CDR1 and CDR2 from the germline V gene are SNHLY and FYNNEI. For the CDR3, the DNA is TGTGCCAGCAGTGTCGGAGCGGGTAGGGGGGAGACCCAGTACTTC. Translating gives CASSVGAGRGETQYF.

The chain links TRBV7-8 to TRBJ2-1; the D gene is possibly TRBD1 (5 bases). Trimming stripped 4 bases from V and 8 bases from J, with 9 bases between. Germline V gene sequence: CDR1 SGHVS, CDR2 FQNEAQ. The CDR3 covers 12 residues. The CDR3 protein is CASSSRVDEQFF. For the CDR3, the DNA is TGTGCCAGCAGCTCCAGGGTAGATGAGCAGTTCTTC.

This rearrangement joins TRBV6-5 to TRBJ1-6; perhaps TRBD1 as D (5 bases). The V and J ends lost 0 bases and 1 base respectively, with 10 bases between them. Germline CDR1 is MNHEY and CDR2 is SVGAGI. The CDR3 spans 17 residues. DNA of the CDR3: TGTGCCAGCAGTTACTCGACCGGGGGATCCTATAATTCACCCCTCCACTTT. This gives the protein CASSYSTGGSYNSPLHF.

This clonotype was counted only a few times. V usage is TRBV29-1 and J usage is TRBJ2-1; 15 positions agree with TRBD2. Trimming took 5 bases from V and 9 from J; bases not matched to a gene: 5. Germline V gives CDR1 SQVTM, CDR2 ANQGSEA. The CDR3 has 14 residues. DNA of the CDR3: TGCAGCGTTCCGGGACTAGCGGGAGGCGGTGAGCAGTTCTTC. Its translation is CSVPGLAGGGEQFF.

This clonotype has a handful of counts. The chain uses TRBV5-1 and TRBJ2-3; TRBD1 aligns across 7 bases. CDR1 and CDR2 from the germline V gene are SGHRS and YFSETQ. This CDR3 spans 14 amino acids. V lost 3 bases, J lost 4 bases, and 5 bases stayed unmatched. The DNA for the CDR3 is TGCGCCAGCAGCTCTGACAGGGTCGCAGATACGCAGTATTTT. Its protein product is CASSSDRVADTQYF.

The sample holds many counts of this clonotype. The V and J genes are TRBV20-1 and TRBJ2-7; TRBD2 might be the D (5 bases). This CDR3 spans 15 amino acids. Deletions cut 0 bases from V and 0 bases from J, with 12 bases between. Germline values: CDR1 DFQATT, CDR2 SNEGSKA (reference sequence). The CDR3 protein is CSARDKASFSYEQYF. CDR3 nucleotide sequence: TGCAGTGCTAGAGATAAGGCTAGCTTCTCCTACGAGCAGTACTTC.

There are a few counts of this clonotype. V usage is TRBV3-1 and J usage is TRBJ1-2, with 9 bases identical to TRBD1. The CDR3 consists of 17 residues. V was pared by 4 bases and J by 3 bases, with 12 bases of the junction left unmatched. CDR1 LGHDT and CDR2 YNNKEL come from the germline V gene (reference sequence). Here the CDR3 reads CASSRTVHRGPDYGYTF. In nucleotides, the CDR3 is TGTGCCAGCAGCCGCACTGTGCACAGGGGGCCGGACTATGGCTACACCTTC.

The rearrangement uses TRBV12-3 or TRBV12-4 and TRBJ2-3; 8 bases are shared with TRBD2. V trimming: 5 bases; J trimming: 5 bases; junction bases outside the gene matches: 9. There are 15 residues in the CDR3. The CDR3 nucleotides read TGTGCCAGCAGTCCGGGGGGGACCGAAGGAGATACGCAGTATTTT. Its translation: CASSPGGTEGDTQYF.

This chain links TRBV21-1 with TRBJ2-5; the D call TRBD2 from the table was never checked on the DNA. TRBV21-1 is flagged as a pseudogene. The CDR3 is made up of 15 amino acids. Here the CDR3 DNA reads TGTGCCAGCAGCAAAGAGGAGGTGGAGGGGGAGACCCAGTACTTC. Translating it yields CASSKEEVEGETQYF.

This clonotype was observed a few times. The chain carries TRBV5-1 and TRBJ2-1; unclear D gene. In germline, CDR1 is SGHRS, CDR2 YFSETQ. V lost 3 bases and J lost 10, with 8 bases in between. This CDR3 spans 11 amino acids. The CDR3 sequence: CASSWIGEQFF. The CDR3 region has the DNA TGCGCCAGCAGCTGGATCGGAGAGCAGTTCTTC.

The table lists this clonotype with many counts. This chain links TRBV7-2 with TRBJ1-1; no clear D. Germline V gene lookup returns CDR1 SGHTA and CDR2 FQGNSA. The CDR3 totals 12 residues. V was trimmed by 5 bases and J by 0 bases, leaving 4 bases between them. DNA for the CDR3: TGTGCCAGCAGCGTAATGAACACTGAAGCTTTCTTT. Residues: CASSVMNTEAFF. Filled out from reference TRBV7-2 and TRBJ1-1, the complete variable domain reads GAGVSQSPSNKVTEKGKDVELRCDPISGHTALYWYRQSLGQGLEFLIYFQGNSAPDKSGLPSDRFSAERTGGSVSTLTIQRTQQEDSAVYLCASSVMNTEAFFGQGTRLTVV.

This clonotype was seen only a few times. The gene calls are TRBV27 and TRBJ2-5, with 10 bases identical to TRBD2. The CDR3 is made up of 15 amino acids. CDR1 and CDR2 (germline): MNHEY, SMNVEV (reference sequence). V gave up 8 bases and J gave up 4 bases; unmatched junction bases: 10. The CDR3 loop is CASFPSGGRRETQYF. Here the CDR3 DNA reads TGTGCCAGCTTCCCTAGCGGGGGCCGGAGAGAGACCCAGTACTTC.

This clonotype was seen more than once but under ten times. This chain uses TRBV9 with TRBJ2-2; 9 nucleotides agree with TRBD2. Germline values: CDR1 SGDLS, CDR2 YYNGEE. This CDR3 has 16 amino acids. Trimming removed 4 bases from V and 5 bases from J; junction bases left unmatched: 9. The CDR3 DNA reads TGTGCCAGCAGCCCCGGCGGGAGGGGGCATACCGGGGAGCTGTTTTTT. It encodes CASSPGGRGHTGELFF.

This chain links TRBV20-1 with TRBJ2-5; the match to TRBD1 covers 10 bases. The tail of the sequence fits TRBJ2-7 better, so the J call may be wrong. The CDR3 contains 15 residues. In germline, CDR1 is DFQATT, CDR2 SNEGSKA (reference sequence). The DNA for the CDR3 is TGCAGTGCCGAAAATAGGGACAGGGGAATCTTCGAGCAGTACTTC. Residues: CSAENRDRGIFEQYF.

In DNA, the CDR3 is TGCGCCAGCAGCTTGGGCGACAGGGTACTAGATACGCAGTATTTT. Translated: CASSLGDRVLDTQYF. This chain uses TRBV5-1 with TRBJ2-3, with 7 bases fitting TRBD1. Germline CDR1 and CDR2: SGHRS and YFSETQ. V gave up 0 bases and J gave up 5 bases; unmatched junction bases: 6. There are 15 residues in the CDR3.

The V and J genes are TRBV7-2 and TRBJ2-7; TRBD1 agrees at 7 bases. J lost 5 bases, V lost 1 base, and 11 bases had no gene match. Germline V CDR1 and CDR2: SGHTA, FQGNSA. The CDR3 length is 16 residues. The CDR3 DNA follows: TGTGCCAGCAGCTTAGTTGGAACAGGGGATTGGAACGAGCAGTACTTC. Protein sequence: CASSLVGTGDWNEQYF.

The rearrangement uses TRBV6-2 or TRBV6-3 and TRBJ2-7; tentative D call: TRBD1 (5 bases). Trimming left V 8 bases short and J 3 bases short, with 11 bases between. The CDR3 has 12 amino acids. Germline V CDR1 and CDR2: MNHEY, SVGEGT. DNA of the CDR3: TGTGCCAGCGCTCAGGGTTTCTACGAGCAGTACTTC. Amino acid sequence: CASAQGFYEQYF.

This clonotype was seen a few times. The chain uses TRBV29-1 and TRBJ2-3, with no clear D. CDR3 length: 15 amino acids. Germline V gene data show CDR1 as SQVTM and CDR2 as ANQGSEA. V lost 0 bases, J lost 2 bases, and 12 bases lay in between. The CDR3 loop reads CSVEDRYRITDTQYF. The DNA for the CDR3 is TGCAGCGTTGAAGATCGATACAGAATCACAGATACGCAGTATTTT.

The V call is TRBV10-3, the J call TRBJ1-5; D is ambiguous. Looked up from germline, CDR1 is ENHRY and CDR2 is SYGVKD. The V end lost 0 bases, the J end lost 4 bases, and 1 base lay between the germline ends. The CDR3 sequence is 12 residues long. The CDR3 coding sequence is TGTGCCATCAGTGAGTCGAATCAGCCCCAGCATTTT. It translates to CAISESNQPQHF.

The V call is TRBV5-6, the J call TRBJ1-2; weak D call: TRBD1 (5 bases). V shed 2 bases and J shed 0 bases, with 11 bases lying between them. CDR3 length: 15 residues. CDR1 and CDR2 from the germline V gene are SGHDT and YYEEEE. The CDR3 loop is CASSFGAPANYGYTF. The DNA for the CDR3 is TGTGCCAGCAGCTTTGGGGCTCCTGCTAACTATGGCTACACCTTC.

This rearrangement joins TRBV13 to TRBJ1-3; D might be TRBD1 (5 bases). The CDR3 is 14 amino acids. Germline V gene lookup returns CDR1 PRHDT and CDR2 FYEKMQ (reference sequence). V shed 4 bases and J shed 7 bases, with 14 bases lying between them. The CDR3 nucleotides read TGTGCCAGCAGCTGGGGCAAACCTAGGAACACCATATATTTT. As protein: CASSWGKPRNTIYF. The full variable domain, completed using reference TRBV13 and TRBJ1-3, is AAGVIQSPRHLIKEKRETATLKCYPIPRHDTVYWYQQGPGQDPQFLISFYEKMQSDKGSIPDRFSAQQFSDYHSELNMSSLELGDSALYFCASSWGKPRNTIYFGEGSWLTVV.

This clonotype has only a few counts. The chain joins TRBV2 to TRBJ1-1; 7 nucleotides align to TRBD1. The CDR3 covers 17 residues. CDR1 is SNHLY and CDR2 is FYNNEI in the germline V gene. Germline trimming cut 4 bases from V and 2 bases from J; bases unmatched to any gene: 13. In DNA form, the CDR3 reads TGTGCCAGCAGTGCTCCCCCCCCCGGGACAGATAACACTGAAGCTTTCTTT. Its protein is CASSAPPPGTDNTEAFF.

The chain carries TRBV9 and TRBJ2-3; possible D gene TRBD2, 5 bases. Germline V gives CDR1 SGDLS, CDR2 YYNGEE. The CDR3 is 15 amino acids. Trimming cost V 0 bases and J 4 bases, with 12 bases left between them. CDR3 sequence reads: CASSVDGMSSDTQYF. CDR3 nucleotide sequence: TGTGCCAGCAGCGTAGACGGGATGAGTTCAGATACGCAGTATTTT.